This record looks at one T cell receptor beta chain sequence and its context. Other DNA sequences in this specimen translate into the identical CDR3. The sample originates from a study of blood T cell repertoires in COVID-19. Overall study: The United States, Italy and Spain were the sources of the acute and convalescent COVID-19 samples. PBMCs, B-cell-depleted T cells, or T cells provided the cDNA or gDNA that made up the material.

Per the original methods: The assay estimated nucleated cells by amplifying reference gene primers. Here immunoSEQ multiplex PCR was the method, and the copy in TCRdb shows in-frame clones only, minus some. D and trimming come from the DNA, and the V and J calls and clone size come from that table. The sample contains 35,000 to 40,000 clones, about 88% of which appear only once. The CDR3 contains 12 residues. Germline loops: CDR1 MNHEY, CDR2 SVGAGI. V was pared by 8 bases and J by 2 bases, with 10 bases between. The receptor's source is a man in his 60s with active COVID-19. This chain uses TRBV6-5 with TRBJ2-7, with D possibly TRBD2 on 5 matching bases. The sample comprised peripheral blood. Here the CDR3 DNA reads TGTGCCAGCGGAAAGGGAGCCTACGAGCAGTACTTC. Translation gives CASGKGAYEQYF.